The 27 T cell receptor beta chains presented below share a single source sample, sequenced in a study of blood T cell repertoires in COVID-19. Profiled with immunoSEQ multiplex PCR; TCRdb holds only in-frame clones, not every one. The repertoire holds about 240,000 clones, with 80% to 85% as singletons. Sequencing input: peripheral blood. All receptors come from a woman aged 18-35 years with acute or convalescent COVID-19.

The chain recombines TRBV28 with TRBJ1-1, with TRBD1 identical over 7 bases. This CDR3 is 14 amino acids long. Germline V gives CDR1 MDHEN, CDR2 SYDVKM. Losses at the gene ends were 6 bases for V and 0 bases for J; bases not matched to a gene: 4. CDR3 bases: TGTGCCAGCAGGGAGGGACAGCTGAACACTGAAGCTTTCTTT. This sequence encodes CASREGQLNTEAFF.

The rearrangement uses TRBV28 and TRBJ1-6; D gene uncertain. V was clipped by 3 bases and J by 0 bases, with 9 bases between them. In germline, CDR1 is MDHEN, CDR2 SYDVKM. This CDR3 spans 16 amino acids. CDR3 amino acids: CASSFTGSSYNSPLHF. CDR3 bases: TGTGCCAGCAGTTTTACGGGGAGCTCCTATAATTCACCCCTCCACTTT.

The V call is TRBV5-1, the J call TRBJ2-3, with TRBD2 as a possible D gene (6 bases). Germline V gene lookup returns CDR1 SGHRS and CDR2 YFSETQ. Trimming cost V 4 bases and J 1 base, with 22 bases left between them. This CDR3 region has 18 residues. The CDR3 DNA reads as TGCGCCAGCAGCCCCCGTCCCGGACTAACCTATCGCACAGATACGCAGTATTTT. It translates to CASSPRPGLTYRTDTQYF.

The V call is TRBV7-2, the J call TRBJ1-1, with D possibly being TRBD1 (6 bases). V lost 0 bases, J lost 1 base, and 12 bases lay in between. The CDR3 consists of 16 residues. Germline V gene data show CDR1 as SGHTA and CDR2 as FQGNSA. Written as DNA, the CDR3 is TGTGCCAGCAGCTTAGCGCGTACAGGGAGGAACACTGAAGCTTTCTTT. Translated, it gives CASSLARTGRNTEAFF.

V and J are TRBV18 and TRBJ1-6; no firm D call. The CDR3 has 16 amino acids. The V end was cut by 3 bases, the J end by 6 bases, with 15 bases between. Germline values: CDR1 KGHSH, CDR2 LQKENI. In nucleotides, the CDR3 is TGTGCCAGCTCACCGGGAGGTGACGCCGGTAATTCACCCCTCCACTTT. It yields the protein CASSPGGDAGNSPLHF.

The chain uses TRBV3-1 (or the pseudogene TRBV3-2) and TRBJ2-3, with TRBD2 matching over 7 bases. CDR3 length: 17 amino acids. The trim removed 1 base at V and 1 base at J, leaving 8 bases unmatched. In germline, CDR1 is LGHDT, CDR2 YNNKEL (reference sequence). The CDR3 region has the DNA TGTGCCAGCAGCCAAGGTGCGGGAGCGGCCGGCACAGATACGCAGTATTTT. This encodes CASSQGAGAAGTDTQYF.

The genes are TRBV7-6 and TRBJ2-2; 7 bases line up with TRBD2. The CDR3 has 16 residues. V trimming: 3 bases; J trimming: 0 bases; junction bases outside the gene matches: 4. Germline loops: CDR1 SGHVS, CDR2 FNYEAQ. This chain's CDR3 is CASSLLAEANTGELFF. CDR3 coding DNA: TGTGCCAGCAGCTTGCTAGCGGAAGCGAACACCGGGGAGCTGTTTTTT.

The CDR3 reads CASSGLSSYGYTF. The CDR3 DNA reads TGTGCCAGCAGTGGATTGTCTAGCTATGGCTACACCTTC. The rearrangement joins TRBV2 to TRBJ1-2; D call uncertain. The CDR3 extends over 13 amino acids. Germline V gene data show CDR1 as SNHLY and CDR2 as FYNNEI. The V gene lost 4 bases and the J gene lost 4 bases, with 10 bases spanning the gap.

The CDR3 sequence: CASSYPGQGVPSSYNSPLHF. CDR3 in DNA: TGTGCCAGCAGCTATCCGGGACAGGGGGTCCCGAGCTCCTATAATTCACCCCTCCACTTT. The genes are TRBV5-5 and TRBJ1-6, with 11 bases matching TRBD1. Germline CDR1 and CDR2: SGHKS and YYEKEE (reference sequence). Trimming cost V 3 bases and J 0 bases; bases outside gene matches: 11. The CDR3 consists of 20 residues.

The V gene is TRBV2, the J gene TRBJ2-5; 9 bases match TRBD2. The trim removed 7 bases at V and 4 bases at J, leaving 7 bases unmatched. Germline CDR1 is SNHLY and CDR2 is FYNNEI. This CDR3 has 14 residues. The chain's CDR3 is CASNPTSGGETQYF. As DNA, the CDR3 is TGTGCCAGCAACCCGACTAGCGGAGGAGAGACCCAGTACTTC.

The rearrangement links TRBV6-4 to TRBJ2-2, with a possible D match to TRBD2 (6 bases). The CDR3 contains 17 residues. CDR1 and CDR2 from the germline V gene are MRHNA and SNTAGT. Trimming took off 3 bases at V and 4 bases at J, with 18 bases between the two ends. The CDR3 reads CASSERPGEVGTGELFF. In nucleotides, the CDR3 is TGTGCCAGCAGTGAGCGCCCGGGGGAGGTCGGCACCGGGGAGCTGTTTTTT.

The rearrangement joins TRBV5-4 to TRBJ2-1, with 8 bases that match TRBD2. CDR1 SGHNT and CDR2 YYREEE come from the germline V gene (reference sequence). The V segment lost 2 bases and the J segment 7 bases; nucleotides outside the gene matches: 5. The CDR3 loop spans 14 amino acids. In DNA form, the CDR3 reads TGTGCCAGCAGCTTTGGGCTAGCGGGTAATGAGCAGTTCTTC. It codes for CASSFGLAGNEQFF. Supplemented by reference TRBV5-4 and TRBJ2-1, the full variable domain reads ETGVTQSPTHLIKTRGQQVTLRCSSQSGHNTVSWYQQALGQGPQFIFQYYREEENGRGNFPPRFSGLQFPNYSSELNVNALELDDSALYLCASSFGLAGNEQFFGPGTRLTVL.

V and J are TRBV6-5 and TRBJ1-2; 7 nucleotides match TRBD1. The CDR3 contains 16 residues. The germline CDR1 and CDR2 sequences are MNHEY and SVGAGI. V lost 2 bases and J lost 2; bases outside the gene matches: 8. In nucleotides, the CDR3 is TGTGCCAGCAGTTACCGGCCGACAGGGTCGAACTATGGCTACACCTTC. This codes for CASSYRPTGSNYGYTF.

The chain carries TRBV4-3 and TRBJ1-6; D is possibly TRBD1 (6 bases). The CDR3 totals 19 residues. The germline gives CDR1 LGHNA, CDR2 YSLEER. V dropped 0 bases and J dropped 7 bases, with 22 bases sitting between them. CDR3 sequence (DNA): TGCGCCAGCAGCCAAGATCGCGTAACAGGGAATCGGGCGAATTCACCCCTCCACTTT. Amino acid sequence: CASSQDRVTGNRANSPLHF.

The V gene is TRBV6-1, the J gene TRBJ1-2; D remains ambiguous. The CDR3 spans 14 residues. Deletions cut 1 base from V and 1 base from J, with 7 bases between. Germline-derived CDR1 and CDR2 are MNHNS and SASEGT. CDR3 sequence: CASSEGPLNYGYTF. DNA of the CDR3: TGTGCCAGCAGTGAAGGGCCCCTTAACTATGGCTACACCTTC.

This sequence joins TRBV4-1 and TRBJ2-1, with 14 bases matching TRBD2. J was trimmed by 0 bases and V by 4 bases; bases with no gene match: 17. Per germline, CDR1 MGHRA and CDR2 YSYEKL. This CDR3 comprises 22 residues. The CDR3 DNA reads TGCGCCAGCAGCCCCAACACCAAGGGACTAGCGGGAGCCTCGGGCTCCTACAATGAGCAGTTCTTC. This translates into CASSPNTKGLAGASGSYNEQFF.

This clone has more than one count but fewer than ten. V is TRBV20-1 and J is TRBJ2-5; D is possibly TRBD1 (5 bases). V lost 3 bases to trimming and J lost 5 bases, with 13 bases between them. Per germline, CDR1 DFQATT and CDR2 SNEGSKA (reference sequence). The CDR3 spans 13 residues. This CDR3 is CSASFPGRETQYF. CDR3 nucleotides: TGCAGTGCTAGTTTCCCAGGGCGGGAGACCCAGTACTTC.

The gene calls are TRBV9 and TRBJ1-2, with D uncertain. Germline V gene lookup returns CDR1 SGDLS and CDR2 YYNGEE. The CDR3 is 15 residues long. The V gene lost 4 bases and the J gene lost 3 bases, with 16 bases spanning the gap. The CDR3 sequence: CASSPTPRRDYGYTF. As DNA, the CDR3 is TGTGCCAGCAGCCCAACCCCTAGGAGAGACTATGGCTACACCTTC.

V and J are TRBV7-3 and TRBJ1-1; 9 nucleotides line up with TRBD1. V shed 7 bases and J 1 base; nucleotides not matched to a gene: 4. This CDR3 contains 14 residues. The germline V gene encodes CDR1 SGHTA and CDR2 FQGTGA. For the CDR3, the DNA is TGTGCCAGCAAAACAGGGGGCGAGAACACTGAAGCTTTCTTT. Amino acids: CASKTGGENTEAFF.

The V gene is TRBV28, the J gene TRBJ1-4, with 9 nucleotides matching TRBD1. The V segment lost 6 bases and the J segment 7 bases; nucleotides outside the gene matches: 18. Germline-derived CDR1 and CDR2 are MDHEN and SYDVKM. There are 18 residues in the CDR3. In nucleotides, the CDR3 is TGTGCCAGCAGCCCCTACAGGGGGCGGATGGAGGGAGGTGAAAAACTGTTTTTT. Amino acid sequence: CASSPYRGRMEGGEKLFF.

The chain links TRBV6-5 to TRBJ1-2; 7 bases match TRBD1. This CDR3 has 16 residues. CDR1 MNHEY and CDR2 SVGAGI come from the germline V gene. The V and J ends lost 0 bases and 1 base, in that order; junction bases with no gene match: 5. In DNA, the CDR3 is TGTGCCAGCAGTTACTCCGGGGCAGGGGGTAACTATGGCTACACCTTC. Its translation: CASSYSGAGGNYGYTF.

The gene calls are TRBV6-5 and TRBJ2-1; 12 bases are shared with TRBD2. The CDR3 loop spans 12 amino acids. CDR1 is MNHEY and CDR2 is SVGAGI in the germline V gene. The J segment lost 15 bases and the V segment lost 5 bases, leaving 5 bases of the junction unmatched. This chain's CDR3 is CASSPGLAGLFF. DNA for the CDR3: TGTGCCAGCAGTCCAGGACTAGCGGGATTGTTCTTC.

The gene calls are TRBV28 and TRBJ1-4, with 7 bases fitting TRBD1. There are 15 residues in the CDR3. Germline V gene sequence: CDR1 MDHEN, CDR2 SYDVKM. The V gene end was trimmed by 8 bases and the J gene end by 8 bases; junction bases not matched to a gene: 14. The DNA for the CDR3 is TGTGCCAGCTGCAAGGCCGACAGGGAGAGGGAAAAACTGTTTTTT. It is translated as CASCKADREREKLFF.

V and J are TRBV6-1 and TRBJ1-6; perhaps TRBD1 as D (6 bases). Trimming left V 2 bases short and J 10 bases short, with 18 bases between. Germline V gene data show CDR1 as MNHNS and CDR2 as SASEGT. This CDR3 region has 16 residues. CDR3 bases: TGTGCCAGCAGTGAAACAAGAGGGGGATTTGGGTCACCCCTCCACTTT. Translating gives CASSETRGGFGSPLHF.

The V and J genes are TRBV19 and TRBJ2-7; 10 nucleotides align to TRBD1. The CDR3 runs 15 residues. The trim removed 6 bases at V and 2 bases at J, leaving 7 bases unmatched. CDR1 LNHDA and CDR2 SQIVND come from the germline V gene (reference sequence). The CDR3 is CASRGRGQGTYEQYF. The CDR3 nucleotides are TGTGCCAGTAGGGGTCGGGGACAGGGGACCTACGAGCAGTACTTC.

Only one count was recorded for this clone. The rearrangement joins TRBV28 to TRBJ2-7; TRBD1 matches at 7 bases. The CDR3 is made up of 14 amino acids. V lost 5 bases and J lost 5; bases outside the gene matches: 9. From germline, CDR1 is MDHEN and CDR2 SYDVKM. The CDR3 here is CASSPPQGVNEQYF. CDR3 bases: TGTGCCAGCAGTCCCCCGCAGGGGGTAAACGAGCAGTACTTC.

CDR3 DNA: TGTGCCAGCAGCTTACCGGGACAGGGGAGCTCCTACGAGCAGTACTTC. Translation: CASSLPGQGSSYEQYF. The V and J genes are TRBV7-2 and TRBJ2-7, with 10 positions matching TRBD1. The trim removed 2 bases at V and 0 bases at J, leaving 4 bases unmatched. The germline V gene encodes CDR1 SGHTA and CDR2 FQGNSA. The CDR3 is made up of 16 amino acids.